One and the same sample provided the 9 T cell receptor beta chains below, sequenced in a study of shared clonotypes between healthy human individuals. In the naive CD8 group, cells lacked CD45RO and were positively selected for CCR7, so terminally differentiated effector memory CD45RA+ cells were left out. Libraries were prepared by immunoSEQ multiplex PCR; TCRdb keeps only in-frame clonotypes and omits some of them. The repertoire holds roughly 890,000 clones, with 80% to 95% as singletons. Sequenced input: naive CD8+ T cells sorted from blood. The receptor set was obtained from a man aged 25-45 years in good health.

The V and J genes are TRBV7-9 and TRBJ1-2; D is uncertain. V lost 4 bases and J 3 bases, leaving 18 bases between the germline ends. This CDR3 spans 16 amino acids. The V gene's germline CDR1 is SEHNR and CDR2 FQNEAQ (reference sequence). The DNA of the CDR3 is TGTGCCAGCAGCTATCCCTCCGTGGCAGCGGACTATGGCTACACCTTC. Translating it yields CASSYPSVAADYGYTF.

V and J are TRBV7-9 and TRBJ1-2; 7 nucleotides agree with TRBD1. CDR3 length: 15 amino acids. Trimming took 1 base from V and 4 from J; bases not matched to a gene: 6. Germline V lookup: CDR1 SEHNR, CDR2 FQNEAQ (reference sequence). The CDR3 DNA follows: TGTGCCAGCAGCTTAGGGGTCGGGACAGTCTATGGCTACACCTTC. Amino acid sequence: CASSLGVGTVYGYTF.

This chain joins TRBV7-9 and TRBJ2-4; D is perhaps TRBD2 (7 bases). From germline, CDR1 is SEHNR and CDR2 FQNEAQ (reference sequence). This CDR3 is built from 17 residues. V was pared by 0 bases and J by 0 bases, with 12 bases between. Here the CDR3 reads CASSLAGGGAAKNIQYF. The DNA of the CDR3 is TGTGCCAGCAGCTTAGCTGGGGGGGGCGCAGCCAAAAACATTCAGTACTTC.

The chain couples TRBV18 to TRBJ2-3; D is ambiguous. Germline CDR1 and CDR2: KGHSH and LQKENI. This CDR3 has 14 residues. The germline V and J ends were trimmed by 6 bases and 2 bases, with 12 bases remaining between them. DNA for the CDR3: TGTGCCAGCTCCCCCAAGGTAATCACAGATACGCAGTATTTT. It translates to CASSPKVITDTQYF.

The chain is built from TRBV9 and TRBJ2-3; unclear D gene. The CDR3 loop spans 15 amino acids. Trimming took off 3 bases at V and 2 bases at J, with 13 bases between the two ends. Germline assignment: CDR1 SGDLS and CDR2 YYNGEE. CDR3 coding DNA: TGTGCCAGCAGCGCCTCATGGCGGTTCACAGATACGCAGTATTTT. This encodes CASSASWRFTDTQYF.

The DNA of the CDR3 is TGCAGCGTTACCCGACTGGGGGATAACACCGGGGAGCTGTTTTTT. This sequence encodes CSVTRLGDNTGELFF. The V and J genes are TRBV29-1 and TRBJ2-2; TRBD1 or TRBD2 may be the D gene (5 bases each). Trimming left V 5 bases short and J 2 bases short, with 15 bases between. The CDR3 is 15 amino acids. Germline V CDR1 and CDR2: SQVTM, ANQGSEA.

On this clone: This specimen includes other DNA sequences encoding the same CDR3. The chain carries TRBV7-9 and TRBJ2-3; D is unclear. Germline V gene lookup returns CDR1 SEHNR and CDR2 FQNEAQ (reference sequence). Trimming pared 6 bases from V and 1 base from J, leaving 8 bases between. CDR3 length: 13 amino acids. The chain's CDR3 is CASSPPGTDTQYF. CDR3 in DNA: TGTGCCAGCAGTCCTCCTGGCACAGATACGCAGTATTTT.

This sequence joins TRBV2 and TRBJ1-5; perhaps TRBD1 as D (5 bases). Per germline, CDR1 SNHLY and CDR2 FYNNEI. This CDR3 contains 16 residues. The V and J ends lost 0 bases and 0 bases respectively, with 9 bases between them. Here the CDR3 reads CASSEAGGDSNQPQHF. The CDR3, as DNA: TGTGCCAGCAGTGAAGCGGGGGGGGATAGCAATCAGCCCCAGCATTTT.

This clone has just one count. The chain uses TRBV29-1 and TRBJ1-4; tentatively, D is TRBD1 (5 bases). The CDR3 is 15 residues long. V was pared by 6 bases and J by 2 bases, with 16 bases between. CDR1 and CDR2 (germline): SQVTM, ANQGSEA. The CDR3 region is CSVEDGRQTNEKLFF. The CDR3, as DNA: TGCAGCGTCGAGGATGGGCGACAGACTAATGAAAAACTGTTTTTT.